The present entry profiles one T cell receptor (beta chain) with its context. Its specificity is not known. The entry originates in a study of CXCR3-negative and CXCR3-positive naive CD8 T cells. Study at large: Overall TRB read output was about 135 million, and each library contained about 1.5 +/- 0.3 million reads. Study-level points and caveats: For memory CD8+ cells diversity was much lower, but both naive subsets had comparably high diversity. Naive CXCR3-positive cells had TRB CDR3s more hydrophobic than those of CXCR3-negative naive cells. Naive subsets expressed similar surface CD5; TRB CDR3 features served to infer TCR strength.

CDR1 and CDR2 (germline): SQVTM, ANQGSEA. This CDR3 has 14 amino acids. UMI-labeled 5' RACE TRB cDNA libraries were prepared from the cells. Each CDR3 protein gets one entry in TCRdb, which reprocessed the 5' RACE reads and gives no DNA. The repertoire table contains some 48,000 distinct CDR3 sequences. The clonotype was recovered from a human donor in good health. Some clones in this sample may be carry-over from other donors' samples. The chain is built from TRBV29-1 and TRBJ2-2; lacking DNA, the TRBD1 call made by TCRdb goes unchecked. The source material was naive CXCR3- CD8+ T cells from blood. Subset described: CD45RO-CCR7+CD27+CD95- naive CD8+ T cells lacking CXCR3 (TNR3-). The CDR3 here is CSAPGPPGAGELFF.